This entry describes one T cell receptor (beta chain). These data come from a study of T cell responses to AZD1222 COVID-19 vaccine. Sequencing was performed with immunoSEQ multiplex PCR; in TCRdb, only in-frame clones are kept and a portion is missing. In the table there are 150,000 to 250,000 clones, about 93% of which are singletons. The germline V and J ends were trimmed by 6 bases and 0 bases, with 8 bases remaining between them. This CDR3 spans 13 amino acids. CDR1 SGHVS and CDR2 FNYEAQ come from the germline V gene. This chain joins TRBV7-6 and TRBJ1-2; D is ambiguous. Sequencing was performed on peripheral blood, taken 28 days after the second AZD1222 dose. The clonotype comes from an adult who received the AZD1222 COVID-19 vaccine. This CDR3 is CASSPTTNYGYTF. Here the CDR3 DNA reads TGTGCCAGCAGTCCAACAACTAACTATGGCTACACCTTC.